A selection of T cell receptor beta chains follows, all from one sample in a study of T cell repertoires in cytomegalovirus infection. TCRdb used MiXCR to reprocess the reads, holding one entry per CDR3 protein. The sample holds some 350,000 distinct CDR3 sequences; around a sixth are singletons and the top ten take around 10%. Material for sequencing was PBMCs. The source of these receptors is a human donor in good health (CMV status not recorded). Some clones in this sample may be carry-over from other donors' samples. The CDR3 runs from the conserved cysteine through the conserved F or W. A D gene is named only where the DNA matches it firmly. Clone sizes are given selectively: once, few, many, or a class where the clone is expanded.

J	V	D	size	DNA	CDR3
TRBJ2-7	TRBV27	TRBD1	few	TGTGCCAGCAGTTCAAGGGGACAGGGGGCGTACGAGCAGTACTTC	CASSSRGQGAYEQYF
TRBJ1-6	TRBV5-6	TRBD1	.	TGTGCCAGCAGCTTAGGGGGGACAGGCGGTGGATCACCCCTCCACTTT	CASSLGGTGGGSPLHF
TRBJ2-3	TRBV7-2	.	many	TGTGCCAGCACACCGAGTCGGGATACGCAGTATTTT	CASTPSRDTQYF
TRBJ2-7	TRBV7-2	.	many	TGTGCCAGCAGCTTCGGGGGACTGTACGAGCAGTACTTC	CASSFGGLYEQYF
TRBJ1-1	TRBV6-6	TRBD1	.	TGTGCCAGCAGGGACAGGGGATCGACTGAAGCTTTCTTT	CASRDRGSTEAFF
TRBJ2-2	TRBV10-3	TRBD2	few	TGTGCCATCAGTGACCCTACCGGACTAGCGGCGAACACCGGGGAGCTGTTTTTT	CAISDPTGLAANTGELFF
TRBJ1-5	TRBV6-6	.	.	TGTGCCAGCAGGGAGGGGGGCCGCAATCAGCCCCAGCATTTT	CASREGGRNQPQHF
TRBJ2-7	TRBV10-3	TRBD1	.	TGTGCCATCAGTGAGACGAAGGACAGGGGAGTCTACGAGCAGTACTTC	CAISETKDRGVYEQYF
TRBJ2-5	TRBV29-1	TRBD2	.	TGCAGCGTGGCAATAGCGGGCGCGGGGGAGACCCAGTACTTC	CSVAIAGAGETQYF
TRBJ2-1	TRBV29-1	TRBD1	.	TGCAGTGTCCAGACAGGGGGCTTCTACAATGAGCAGTTCTTC	CSVQTGGFYNEQFF
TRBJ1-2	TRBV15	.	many	TGTGCCACCAGCAGAGGTCAGGGATATGGCTACACCTTC	CATSRGQGYGYTF
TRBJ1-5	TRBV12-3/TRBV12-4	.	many	TGTGCCAGCAGCCCCGACGGGGGTTCTCAGCCCCAGCATTTT	CASSPDGGSQPQHF
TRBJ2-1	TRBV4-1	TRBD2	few	TGCGCCAGCACCGGACTAGAAGGCAATGAGCAGTTCTTC	CASTGLEGNEQFF
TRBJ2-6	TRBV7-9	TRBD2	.	TGTGCCAGCAGCTTAAGGTTCGGGGGGGGCCACTCTGGGGCCAACGTCCTGACTTTC	CASSLRFGGGHSGANVLTF
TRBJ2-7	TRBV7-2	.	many	TGTGCCAGCAGCTCCTCTCGTTACGAGCAGTACTTC	CASSSSRYEQYF
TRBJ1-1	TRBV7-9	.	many	TGTGCCAGCAGCCCCCTGGTGGGGGAGGTCGATGAAGCTTTCTTT	CASSPLVGEVDEAFF
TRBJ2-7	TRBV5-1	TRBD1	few	TGCGCCAGCAGCTCCGGACAGGGGTCCGCTTCCTACGAGCAGTACTTC	CASSSGQGSASYEQYF
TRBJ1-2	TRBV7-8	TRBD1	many	TGTGCCAGCAGCCCCGCGACAGGGAAGGGCTACACCTTC	CASSPATGKGYTF
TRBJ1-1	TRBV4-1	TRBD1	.	TGCGCCACCAGGGGGGGGAAGGCTGAAGCTTTCTTT	CATRGGKAEAFF
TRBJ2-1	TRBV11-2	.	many	TGTGCCAGCAGCTTAGGGGACTTGCAAAGTTGGGGTTACAATGAGCAGTTCTTC	CASSLGDLQSWGYNEQFF
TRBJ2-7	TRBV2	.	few	TGTGCCAGCGCCCTACAGTCCTACGAGCAGTACTTC	CASALQSYEQYF
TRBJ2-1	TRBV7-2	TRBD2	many	TGTGCCAGCAGCCGATTGGCGGGAGGGGGTGAGCAGTTCTTC	CASSRLAGGGEQFF
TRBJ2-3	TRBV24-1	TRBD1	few	TGTGCCACCAGCCGGGGACAGGGAAGGGCAGATACGCAGTATTTT	CATSRGQGRADTQYF
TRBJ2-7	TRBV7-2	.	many	TGTGCCAGCAGCTTAGTCCCCCCATACTACGAGCAGTACTTC	CASSLVPPYYEQYF
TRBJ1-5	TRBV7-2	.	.	TGTGCCAGCAGCTCCGGGGACACCGGGGCCCAGCATTTT	CASSSGDTGAQHF
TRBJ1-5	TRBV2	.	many	TGTGCCAGCAGTGAAACGGGGGAGGATCAGCCCCAGCATTTT	CASSETGEDQPQHF
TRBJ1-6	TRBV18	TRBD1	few	TGTGCCAGCTCACCGTCGGCACAGGGGAATTCACCCCTCCACTTT	CASSPSAQGNSPLHF
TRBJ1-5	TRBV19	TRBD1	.	TGTGCCAGTAGCGGGACAGGGGACAATCAGCCCCAGCATTTT	CASSGTGDNQPQHF
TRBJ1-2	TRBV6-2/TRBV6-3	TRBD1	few	TGTGCCAGCAGTAACGGACAGGACAGACGGCGATCAGGCTACACCTTC	CASSNGQDRRRSGYTF
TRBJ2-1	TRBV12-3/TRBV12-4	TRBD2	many	TGTGCCAGCAGACTAATAGCGGGGGCGGACAATGAGCAGTTCTTC	CASRLIAGADNEQFF
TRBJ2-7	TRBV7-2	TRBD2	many	TGTGCCAGCAGCTTAGTAGCGGGATACTCCTACGAGCAGTACTTC	CASSLVAGYSYEQYF
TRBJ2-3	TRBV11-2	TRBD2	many	TGTGCCAGCAGCTTAAGGCGGGAGATCAGGATAAATACGCAGTATTTT	CASSLRREIRINTQYF
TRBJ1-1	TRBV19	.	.	TGTGCCAGTACGTCTGAACTCAGAGCTTTCTTT	CASTSELRAFF
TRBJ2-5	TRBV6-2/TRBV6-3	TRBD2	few	TGTGCCAGCAGTTGGGCGGGAGGCCAAGAGACCCAGTACTTC	CASSWAGGQETQYF
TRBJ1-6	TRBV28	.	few	TGTGCCAGCAGGCCGAGCTCGGGGGCACAAAGCTCCTATAATTCACCCCTCCACTTT	CASRPSSGAQSSYNSPLHF
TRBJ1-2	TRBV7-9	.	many	TGTGCCAGCAGCTTAGGAGCGGTGGGCTACACCTTC	CASSLGAVGYTF
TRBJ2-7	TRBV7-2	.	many	TGTGCCAGCAGCGACTTATCTAGCAGGGGCTACGAGCAGTACTTC	CASSDLSSRGYEQYF
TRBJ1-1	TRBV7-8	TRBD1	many	TGTGCCAGCAGCTTAGCGCGGGCAGGGGGCACTGAAGCTTTCTTT	CASSLARAGGTEAFF
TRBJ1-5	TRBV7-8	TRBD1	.	TGTGCCAGCAGCGAGCGACAGGGGTGGACCAATCAGCCCCAGCATTTT	CASSERQGWTNQPQHF
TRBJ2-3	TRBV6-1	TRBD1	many	TGTGCCAGCAGTGAAGAGCTAGGACAGGGCCTCACAGATACGCAGTATTTT	CASSEELGQGLTDTQYF
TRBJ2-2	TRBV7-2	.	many	TGTGCCAGCAGCTTAGCTTCATTGGCACCTAACACCGGGGAGCTGTTTTTT	CASSLASLAPNTGELFF
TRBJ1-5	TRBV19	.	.	TGTGCCAGTAGTATTTCGGGGGGCCTAGTATCGCATTTT	CASSISGGLVSHF
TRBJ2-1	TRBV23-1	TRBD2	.	TGCGCCAGCAGGGGACTAGCGGGAGGGGAGACCTACAATGAGCAGTTCTTC	CASRGLAGGETYNEQFF
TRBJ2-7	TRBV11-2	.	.	TGTGCCAGCAGCTTAGGTGCGGACGGTAGCTACGAGCAGTACTTC	CASSLGADGSYEQYF
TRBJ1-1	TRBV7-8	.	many	TGTGCCAGCAGCTTAGGTTTATCGGGCACTGAAGCTTTCTTT	CASSLGLSGTEAFF
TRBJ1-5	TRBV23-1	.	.	TGCGCCAGCAGATTCCCTGAGCAGGGGAGGAATCAGCCCCAGCATTTT	CASRFPEQGRNQPQHF
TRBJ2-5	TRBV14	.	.	TGTGCCAGCAGCCAAATGTTTGAGACCCAGTACTTC	CASSQMFETQYF
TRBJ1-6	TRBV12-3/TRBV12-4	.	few	TGTGCCAGCAGTGAAACAGGTTATTCACCCCTCCACTTT	CASSETGYSPLHF